Listed below are T cell receptor beta chains from one sample, sequenced in a study of PD-1 blockade in classical Hodgkin lymphoma. This table comes from immunoSEQ multiplex PCR, and its TCRdb copy is limited to in-frame clones, with some not included. The repertoire includes 50,000 to 65,000 clones, more than 90% of them detected once, and 6.5% to 9.5% sits in the top ten. Sequencing was performed on peripheral blood mononuclear cells (PBMCs), taken before the fourth cycle of nivolumab. These receptors were taken from a human donor with classical Hodgkin lymphoma. Both conserved end residues are part of each CDR3. Each record gives: D gene, V gene, clone size, J gene, CDR3 DNA, CDR3 protein. D genes are given only for firm matches. The size of a clone is reported for some rows only, either as once, few or many, or as a class for expanded clones.

D: TRBD1
V: TRBV28
size: NA
J: TRBJ1-2
DNA: TGTGCCAGCACCCTTTTACCGGGACAGGGTTCAGAGGGCTACACCTTC
CDR3: CASTLLPGQGSEGYTF

D: NA
V: TRBV9
size: NA
J: TRBJ2-4
DNA: TGTGCCAGCAGCCCCGACGGGGCCAAAAACATTCAGTACTTC
CDR3: CASSPDGAKNIQYF

D: NA
V: TRBV7-2
size: NA
J: TRBJ1-3
DNA: TGTGCCAGCAGTCCCCGTGGGGCGAGTGGAAACACCATATATTTT
CDR3: CASSPRGASGNTIYF

D: TRBD1
V: TRBV19
size: NA
J: TRBJ1-5
DNA: TGTGCCAGTAGCCGAGGGACAGGGAGAGGGGCTATAAGCAATCAGCCCCAGCATTTT
CDR3: CASSRGTGRGAISNQPQHF

D: NA
V: TRBV7-9
size: NA
J: TRBJ2-3
DNA: TGTGCCAGCAGCTTTTTTACAGACACAGATACGCAGTATTTT
CDR3: CASSFFTDTDTQYF

D: NA
V: TRBV6-4
size: NA
J: TRBJ2-5
DNA: TGTGCCAGCAGTGAGGCCCCCCTGGGGACCCAGTACTTC
CDR3: CASSEAPLGTQYF

D: TRBD2
V: TRBV18
size: once
J: TRBJ2-7
DNA: TGTGCCAGCTCACGGCGGGAGGGCTCCTACGAGCAGTACTTC
CDR3: CASSRREGSYEQYF

D: NA
V: TRBV6-6
size: NA
J: TRBJ2-6
DNA: TGTGCCAGCGTCTCCCTGGGGGCTGGGGCCAACGTCCTGACTTTC
CDR3: CASVSLGAGANVLTF

D: TRBD1
V: TRBV5-6
size: NA
J: TRBJ1-4
DNA: TGTGCCAGCAGCGGAGACAGGGTGGATGAAAAACTGTTTTTT
CDR3: CASSGDRVDEKLFF

D: NA
V: TRBV25-1
size: NA
J: TRBJ2-5
DNA: TGTGCCAGCAGTGTAGAGGCGGAAGCACAAGAGACCCAGTACTTC
CDR3: CASSVEAEAQETQYF

D: NA
V: TRBV7-2
size: NA
J: TRBJ2-7
DNA: TGTGCCAGCAGCCCGGAGGGGGGTCCCTACGAGCAGTACTTC
CDR3: CASSPEGGPYEQYF

D: NA
V: TRBV27
size: NA
J: TRBJ1-1
DNA: TGTGCCAGCAGTTTATGGGTCCCAGGGATGAACACTGAAGCTTTCTTT
CDR3: CASSLWVPGMNTEAFF

D: NA
V: TRBV2
size: NA
J: TRBJ1-3
DNA: TGTGCCAGCAGTGGACGGAACAGGGTCGCCGGAAACACCATATATTTT
CDR3: CASSGRNRVAGNTIYF

D: TRBD1
V: TRBV5-6
size: NA
J: TRBJ2-7
DNA: TGTGCCAGCAGCTTATATGACAGGGCCTACGAGCAGTACTTC
CDR3: CASSLYDRAYEQYF

D: TRBD1
V: TRBV11-2
size: NA
J: TRBJ2-7
DNA: TGTGCCAGCAGCCCGGACAGGGTGGGCTACGAGCAGTACTTC
CDR3: CASSPDRVGYEQYF

D: NA
V: TRBV18
size: NA
J: TRBJ2-7
DNA: TGTGCCAGCTCAGCCGGCAGGGTACCTTTATCCTACGAGCAGTACTTC
CDR3: CASSAGRVPLSYEQYF

D: NA
V: TRBV23-1
size: NA
J: TRBJ2-1
DNA: TGCGCCAGCAGTCAATCGACACACCCCGGGAACAGCGGTGTCCATGAGCAGTTCTTC
CDR3: CASSQSTHPGNSGVHEQFF

D: NA
V: TRBV9
size: NA
J: TRBJ1-3
DNA: TGTGCCAGCAGCGTAGCCTCCGGGGGCATGGGTGGAAACACCATATATTTT
CDR3: CASSVASGGMGGNTIYF

D: TRBD1
V: TRBV7-9
size: NA
J: TRBJ2-7
DNA: TGTGCCAGCGCCGCCCGGGACAGGAGTTACGAGCAGTACTTC
CDR3: CASAARDRSYEQYF

D: TRBD2
V: TRBV29-1
size: few
J: TRBJ2-5
DNA: TGCAGCGTTGTAGGGGAGGGCCGACGGGAGACCCAGTACTTC
CDR3: CSVVGEGRRETQYF

D: NA
V: TRBV10-3
size: NA
J: TRBJ2-1
DNA: TGTGCCATCAGTGAGGGACGGAAATACAATGAGCAGTTCTTC
CDR3: CAISEGRKYNEQFF

D: TRBD2
V: TRBV6-1
size: NA
J: TRBJ2-7
DNA: TGTGCCAGCAGTGACAGACTAGCGGGGTCCTACGAGCAGTACTTC
CDR3: CASSDRLAGSYEQYF

D: NA
V: TRBV7-8
size: NA
J: TRBJ2-1
DNA: TGTGCCAGCAGCTTAGGGGATGAGCAGTTCTTC
CDR3: CASSLGDEQFF

D: NA
V: TRBV7-8
size: NA
J: TRBJ2-1
DNA: TGTGCCAGCAGCATGCAGGGGCCGTTGACCAGCCTCAATGAGCAGTTCTTC
CDR3: CASSMQGPLTSLNEQFF

D: TRBD2
V: TRBV2
size: NA
J: TRBJ2-7
DNA: TGTGCCAGCATGTGGGAGCTAGCGGGGGTGGGCGAGCAGTACTTC
CDR3: CASMWELAGVGEQYF

D: NA
V: TRBV29-1
size: NA
J: TRBJ2-5
DNA: TGCAGCGTTGAAGTCCGCGGGTTAGAGACCCAGTACTTC
CDR3: CSVEVRGLETQYF